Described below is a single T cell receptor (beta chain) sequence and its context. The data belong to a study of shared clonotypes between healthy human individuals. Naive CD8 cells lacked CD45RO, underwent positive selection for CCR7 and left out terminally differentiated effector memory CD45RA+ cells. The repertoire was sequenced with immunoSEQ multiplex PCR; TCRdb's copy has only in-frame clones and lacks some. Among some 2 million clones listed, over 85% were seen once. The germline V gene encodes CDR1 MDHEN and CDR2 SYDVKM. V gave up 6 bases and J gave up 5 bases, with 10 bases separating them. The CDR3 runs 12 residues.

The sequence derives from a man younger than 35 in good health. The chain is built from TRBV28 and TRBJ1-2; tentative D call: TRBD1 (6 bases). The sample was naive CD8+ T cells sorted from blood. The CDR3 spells CASSPGAYGYTF. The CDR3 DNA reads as TGTGCCAGCAGCCCAGGGGCTTATGGCTACACCTTC.